The source of this TCR beta chain is a study of blood T cell repertoires in COVID-19. Trimming removed 7 bases at V and 1 base at J, with 8 bases between. This CDR3 contains 13 residues. TCRdb's copy holds only in-frame clones and misses some; the assay was immunoSEQ multiplex PCR. The top ten clones hold 39% of a sample with 84,000 or so clones, around 80% of them seen once. The J gene is TRBJ2-1, the V gene TRBV12-3 or TRBV12-4; unclear D gene. The clonotype originates from a man older than 75 with active or convalescent COVID-19. Source material: peripheral blood. CDR3 protein: CASTGYSYNEQFF. The CDR3 DNA reads as TGTGCCAGCACAGGATATTCCTACAATGAGCAGTTCTTC.